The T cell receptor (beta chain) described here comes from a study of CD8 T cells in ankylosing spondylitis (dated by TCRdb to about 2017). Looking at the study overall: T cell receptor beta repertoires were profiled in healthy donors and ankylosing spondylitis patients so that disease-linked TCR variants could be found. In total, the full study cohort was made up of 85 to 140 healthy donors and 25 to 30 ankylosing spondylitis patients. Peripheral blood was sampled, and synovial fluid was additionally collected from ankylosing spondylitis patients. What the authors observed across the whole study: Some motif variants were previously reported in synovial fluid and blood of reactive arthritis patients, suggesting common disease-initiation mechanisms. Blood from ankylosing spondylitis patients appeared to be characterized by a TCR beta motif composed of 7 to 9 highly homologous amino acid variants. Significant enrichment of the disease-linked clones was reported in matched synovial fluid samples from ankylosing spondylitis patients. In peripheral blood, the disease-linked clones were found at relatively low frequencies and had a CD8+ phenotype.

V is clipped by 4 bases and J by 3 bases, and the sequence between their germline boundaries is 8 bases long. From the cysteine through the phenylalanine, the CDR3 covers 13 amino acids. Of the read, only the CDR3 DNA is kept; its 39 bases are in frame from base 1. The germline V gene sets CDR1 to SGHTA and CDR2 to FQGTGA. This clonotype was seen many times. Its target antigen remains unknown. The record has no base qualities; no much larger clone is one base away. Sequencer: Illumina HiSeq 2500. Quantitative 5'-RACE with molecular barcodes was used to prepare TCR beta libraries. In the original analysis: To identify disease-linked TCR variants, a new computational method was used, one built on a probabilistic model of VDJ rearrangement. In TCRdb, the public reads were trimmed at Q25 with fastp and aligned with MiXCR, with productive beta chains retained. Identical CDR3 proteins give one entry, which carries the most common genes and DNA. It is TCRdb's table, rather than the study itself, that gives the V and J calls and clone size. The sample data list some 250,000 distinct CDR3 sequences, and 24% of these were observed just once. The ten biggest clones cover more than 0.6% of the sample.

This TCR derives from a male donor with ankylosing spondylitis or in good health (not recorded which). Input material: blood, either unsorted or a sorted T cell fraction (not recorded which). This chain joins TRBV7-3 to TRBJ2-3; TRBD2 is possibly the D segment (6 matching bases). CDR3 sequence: CASSSGTTDTQYF. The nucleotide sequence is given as TGTGCCAGCAGCTCCGGGACTACAGATACGCAGTATTTT.